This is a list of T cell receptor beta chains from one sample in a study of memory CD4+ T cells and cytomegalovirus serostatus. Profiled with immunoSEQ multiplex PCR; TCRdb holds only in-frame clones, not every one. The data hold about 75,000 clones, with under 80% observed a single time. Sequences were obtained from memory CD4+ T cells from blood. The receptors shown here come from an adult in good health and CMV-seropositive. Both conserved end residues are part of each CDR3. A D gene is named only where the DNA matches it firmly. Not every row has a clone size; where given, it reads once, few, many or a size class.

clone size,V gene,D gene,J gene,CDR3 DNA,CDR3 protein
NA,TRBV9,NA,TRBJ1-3,TGTGCCAGCAGCCCGCCCGGGACGGCGGATGGAAACACCATATATTTT,CASSPPGTADGNTIYF
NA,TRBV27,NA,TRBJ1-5,TGTGCCAGCAGTTCAAGGCAGCCCGGAAATCAGCCCCAGCATTTT,CASSSRQPGNQPQHF
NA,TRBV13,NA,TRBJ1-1,TGTGCCAGCAGCCCTAGGAGGGGGGGCACTGAAGCTTTCTTT,CASSPRRGGTEAFF
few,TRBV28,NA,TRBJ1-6,TGTGCCAGCAGGGGGGGGCAATCGACCTTCACCCTCCACTTT,CASRGGQSTFTLHF
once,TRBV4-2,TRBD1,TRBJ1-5,TGTGCCAGCAGCCCTTTTTCGGACAGGGACCAGCCCCAGCATTTT,CASSPFSDRDQPQHF
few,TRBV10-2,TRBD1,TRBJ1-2,TGCGCCAGCAGTGAAGGACAGGGTCGCTATGGCTACACCTTC,CASSEGQGRYGYTF
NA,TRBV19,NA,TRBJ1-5,TGTGCCAGTAGGGGACGGAGGGATAGCAATCAGCCCCAGCATTTT,CASRGRRDSNQPQHF
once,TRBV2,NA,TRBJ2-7,TGTGCCAGCACCGAAGGGTCCCTCTCCTACGAGCAGTACTTC,CASTEGSLSYEQYF
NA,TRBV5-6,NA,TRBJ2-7,TGTGCCAGCAGCTTGGCCGTAACCTACGAGCAGTACTTC,CASSLAVTYEQYF
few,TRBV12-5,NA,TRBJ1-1,TGTGCTAGTGGTTTGCCACCCCCGGCCAACCCAGAAGCTTTCTTT,CASGLPPPANPEAFF
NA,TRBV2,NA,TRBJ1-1,TGTGCCAGCAGTGAACTGTGGCGGAACACTGAAGCTTTCTTT,CASSELWRNTEAFF
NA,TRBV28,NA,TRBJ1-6,TGTGCCAGCAGTTGGTGGCAGAATTCACCCCTCCACTTT,CASSWWQNSPLHF
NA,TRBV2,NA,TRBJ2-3,TGTGCCAGCAGTGAAGCTAGGGGCCTCACAGATACGCAGTATTTT,CASSEARGLTDTQYF
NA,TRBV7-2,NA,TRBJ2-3,TGTGCCAGCAGCTTCCAGGGGACAGATACGCAGTATTTT,CASSFQGTDTQYF
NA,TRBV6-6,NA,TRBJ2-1,TGTGCCAGCAGTTACATCGAGGGTGGCAATGAGCAGTTCTTC,CASSYIEGGNEQFF
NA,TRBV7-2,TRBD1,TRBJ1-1,TGTGCCAGCAGCCAGACAGTTACAGGGGGTTGGGGCACTGAAGCTTTCTTT,CASSQTVTGGWGTEAFF
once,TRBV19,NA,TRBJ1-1,TGTGCCAGTAGTAATAAAAGGAGGGGCGCGGACACTGAAGCTTTCTTT,CASSNKRRGADTEAFF
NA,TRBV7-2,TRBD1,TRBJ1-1,TGTGCCAGCAGCTTCGACAGGGCGAACACTGAAGCTTTCTTT,CASSFDRANTEAFF
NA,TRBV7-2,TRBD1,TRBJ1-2,TGTGCCAGCAGCCAGACAGGGGGCGCGAACTATGGCTACACCTTC,CASSQTGGANYGYTF
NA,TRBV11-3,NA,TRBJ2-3,TGTGCCAGCAGCTTAGGCGGTGGGGTAGCGGATTTCACAGATACGCAGTATTTT,CASSLGGGVADFTDTQYF
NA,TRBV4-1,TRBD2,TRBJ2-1,TGCGCCAGCAGCCACTCGGGACTAGCGGGGAGATACAATGAGCAGTTCTTC,CASSHSGLAGRYNEQFF
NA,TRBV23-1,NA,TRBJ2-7,TGCGCCAGCAGTCCCGAGCAGTACTTC,CASSPEQYF
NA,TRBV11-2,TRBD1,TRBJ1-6,TGTGCCAGCAGCTTAGGGACAGGGTATAATTCACCCCTCCACTTT,CASSLGTGYNSPLHF
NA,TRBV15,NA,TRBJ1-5,TGTGCCACCAGCAGAGGACAAAGATTGCCCCAGCATTTT,CATSRGQRLPQHF
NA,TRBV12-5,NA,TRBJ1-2,TGTGCTAGTGGTTTGATCGGCGTTCCGGGAGGCTACACCTTC,CASGLIGVPGGYTF
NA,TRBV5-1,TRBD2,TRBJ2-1,TGCGCCAGCAGCAGAGGGACTAGCAGCCTCGATGAGCAGTTCTTC,CASSRGTSSLDEQFF
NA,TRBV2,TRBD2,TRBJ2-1,TGTGCCAGCAGAAGCGGGGGGGAGCAGTTCTTC,CASRSGGEQFF
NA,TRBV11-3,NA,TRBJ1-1,TGTGCCAGCAGCCTATCAGGGGAGACTGAAGCTTTCTTT,CASSLSGETEAFF
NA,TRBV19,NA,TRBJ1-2,TGTGCCAGTAGTCCGGGACAAGCTCCTTATGGCTACACCTTC,CASSPGQAPYGYTF
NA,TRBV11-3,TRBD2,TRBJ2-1,TGTGCCAGCAGCCTAGTAGCGGGAGGGGGTTGGAGAAATGAGCAGTTCTTC,CASSLVAGGGWRNEQFF
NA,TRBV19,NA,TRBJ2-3,TGTGCCAGGCCAAACCCCCGACAGTACACCTATACGCAGTATTTT,CARPNPRQYTYTQYF
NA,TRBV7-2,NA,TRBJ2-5,TGTGCCAGCAGCTTATTTTCCCCCTATAATATGGAGACCCAGTACTTC,CASSLFSPYNMETQYF
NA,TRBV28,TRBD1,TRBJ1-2,TGTGCCACCGACGGAAGCCGGGACAGTCACTATGGCTACACCTTC,CATDGSRDSHYGYTF
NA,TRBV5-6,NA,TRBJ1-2,TGTGCCAGCAGCTTGGCCCTCGGGTTCTATGGCTACACCTTC,CASSLALGFYGYTF
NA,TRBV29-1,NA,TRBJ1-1,TGCAGCGGGCAAGCGTCCAGGGACACTGAAGCTTTCTTT,CSGQASRDTEAFF
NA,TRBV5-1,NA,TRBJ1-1,TGCGCCAGCAGCCGTACACAGAACACTGAAGCTTTCTTT,CASSRTQNTEAFF
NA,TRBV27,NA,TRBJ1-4,TGTGCCAGCAGGGGGGTCCCAGAAAAACTGTTTTTT,CASRGVPEKLFF
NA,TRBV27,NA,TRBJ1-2,TGTGCCAGCAGTTTATCTTGGAGTGCAGGTGGCTACACCTTC,CASSLSWSAGGYTF
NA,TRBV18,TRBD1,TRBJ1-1,TGTGCCAGCTCACCAAGACAGGGGATGAACACTGAAGCTTTCTTT,CASSPRQGMNTEAFF
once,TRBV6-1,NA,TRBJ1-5,TGTGCCAGCATGACATTGGAACAGCCCCAGCATTTT,CASMTLEQPQHF
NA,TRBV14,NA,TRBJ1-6,TGTGCCAGCAGCCTTAGTACCATGGCCCTCCACTTT,CASSLSTMALHF
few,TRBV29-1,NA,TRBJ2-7,TGCAGCGGACTGTATGGTTCCTGGGACGAGCAGTACTTC,CSGLYGSWDEQYF
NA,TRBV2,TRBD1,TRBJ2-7,TGTGCCAGCAGCGGGGACAGCTTCTACGAGCAGTACTTC,CASSGDSFYEQYF
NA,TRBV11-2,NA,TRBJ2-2,TGTGCCAGCAGCTTAGGGTACGGAGCAAACACCGGGGAGCTGTTTTTT,CASSLGYGANTGELFF
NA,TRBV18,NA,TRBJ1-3,TGTGCCAGCTCACAGGGGGGGCTGAGCTCTGGAAACACCATATATTTT,CASSQGGLSSGNTIYF
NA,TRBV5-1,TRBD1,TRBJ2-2,TGCGCCAGCAGCTCGGGGGACAGGGCGAGAGGGGAGCTGTTTTTT,CASSSGDRARGELFF
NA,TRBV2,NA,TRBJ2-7,TGTGCCAGCAGTGGCGGCTCCCTCTCCTACGAGCAGTACTTC,CASSGGSLSYEQYF
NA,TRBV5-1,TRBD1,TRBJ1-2,TGCGCCAGCAGCAGAGGGACAGATACTAACTATGGCTACACCTTC,CASSRGTDTNYGYTF
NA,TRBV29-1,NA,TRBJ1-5,TGCAGTGTGATCTGGACTGCTAATCAGCCCCAGCATTTT,CSVIWTANQPQHF